This TCR beta chain derives from a study of T cells in Graves' hyperthyroidism and ophthalmopathy. The investigators amplified TCR beta CDR3 regions from RNA transcripts. HTBI primers were employed in a first-round RT-PCR of the TCR CDR3. In TCRdb, the multiplex PCR reads were re-called with MiXCR into one record per CDR3 protein. The profile shows 450,000 to 600,000 distinct CDR3 sequences, around 15% of them singletons. This clonotype was observed at least ten times. The CDR3 sequence is 13 residues long. In germline, CDR1 is SGHTS, CDR2 YDEGEE. V was pared by 4 bases and J by 6 bases, with 10 bases between.

Sample: blood. This rearrangement joins TRBV5-8 to TRBJ2-2; D is perhaps TRBD1 or TRBD2 (5 bases each). The source of this sequence is a woman aged 40 to 49 with Graves' hyperthyroidism. The CDR3 DNA reads as TGTGCCAGCAGCCTTAGGGGAGCCGGGGAGCTGTTTTTT. Translated: CASSLRGAGELFF.